The clone carrying this T cell receptor beta chain was seen a few times. Antigen unknown. This entry comes from a study of T-cell memory formation after mild COVID-19. Study information: Largely donor-specific sequence clusters came from two donors. Whole-study findings and limits: Clones which contracted sat mainly in CM and EM if CD4+, and in EMRA if CD8+. Prior to infection, memory already included some responding clones, suggesting cross-reactive memory joined.

Constant-segment primers served in 5'RACE that generated TCR alpha and TCR beta cDNA libraries bearing sample barcodes and UMIs. TCRdb re-analysed the 5' RACE reads in MiXCR, keeping a single row per CDR3 protein. The data hold more than 120,000 distinct CDR3 sequences, with roughly 6.3% observed a single time. The CDR3 is made up of 16 amino acids. The germline gives CDR1 GTSNPN, CDR2 SVGIG (reference sequence). The V end was cut by 5 bases, the J end by 7 bases, with 24 bases between. The sequencing input was PBMCs or a T cell subset sorted from them (not recorded which). The chain combines TRBV30 with TRBJ2-1; tentatively, D is TRBD2 (6 bases). The clonotype was recovered from an adult woman who had mild COVID-19 (a few samples of this study predate the infection). Cell type and time point are not known. DNA of the CDR3: TGTGCCTGGGGCGCTCCTCGCGGGACGCATAAGAATGAGCAGTTCTTC. Protein: CAWGAPRGTHKNEQFF.